The clone carrying this T cell receptor beta chain was recorded once. Its antigen remains unidentified. Vbeta (60) and Jbeta (13) primers were used in the PCR. Libraries were prepared by immunoSEQ multiplex PCR; TCRdb keeps only in-frame clonotypes and omits some of them. This table has approximately 110,000 clones, around 70% appearing once. This sample is drawn from a study of cytomegalovirus exposure and HLA in healthy donors. General study results and limits: A later analysis found TCR association rates differed by HLA locus, highest for DRB1 and lowest for HLA-C. Cytomegalovirus-associated status was assigned to 150 to 200 TCR beta chains. With high specificity and sensitivity, the classifier reportedly diagnosed cytomegalovirus status.

This clonotype was sampled from a man younger than 45 in good health and CMV-seropositive. The sequenced sample consisted of PBMCs.

The CDR3 nucleotides are TGTGCCAGCACCCTTGGTACGGGGACTGAAGCTTTCTTT. Translating it yields CASTLGTGTEAFF. The chain joins TRBV2 to TRBJ1-1, with no clear D. There are 13 residues in the CDR3. Germline V CDR1 and CDR2: SNHLY, FYNNEI. V was trimmed by 7 bases and J by 5 bases, leaving 14 bases between them. The full variable domain, with the rest looked up from reference TRBV2 and TRBJ1-1, is EPEVTQTPSHQVTQMGQEVILRCVPISNHLYFYWYRQILGQKVEFLVSFYNNEISEKSEIFDDQFSVERPDGSNFTLKIRSTKLEDSAMYFCASTLGTGTEAFFGQGTRLTVV.